The present T cell receptor (beta chain) was sequenced within a study of cytomegalovirus exposure and HLA in healthy donors. This clone has just a few counts. The data were produced by immunoSEQ multiplex PCR, yet TCRdb's version contains in-frame clones alone and is incomplete. The table shows 120,000 to 150,000 clones, with 87% occurring only once. Germline-derived CDR1 and CDR2 are WSHSY and SAAADI. V lost 0 bases to trimming and J lost 5 bases, with 14 bases between them. There are 15 residues in the CDR3. The rearrangement uses TRBV10-2 and TRBJ2-7; D might be TRBD2 (7 bases). This clonotype was obtained from a young man in good health and CMV-seropositive. Material: PBMCs. CDR3 DNA sequence: TGCGCCAGCAGTGAGTCGGAGGGGGGGGGCCACGAGCAGTACTTC. Encoded protein: CASSESEGGGHEQYF.